Described below is a single TCR beta chain sequence and its context. The target antigen is unknown. These data belong to a study of cytomegalovirus exposure and HLA in healthy donors. Study-level information: Genotyping showed about 80% of roughly 390 donors falling in the Caucasian-associated ancestry cluster.

Nominally healthy donors provided the samples, though records likely missed some immune exposures. General observations from the study: For TCR beta chains, V- and J-gene trimming was later linked to a missense DCLRE1C variant. A later analysis found TCR association rates differed by HLA locus, highest for DRB1 and lowest for HLA-C.

Trimming pared 3 bases from V and 5 bases from J, leaving 16 bases between. CDR3 size: 16 residues. The germline gives CDR1 LNHDA, CDR2 SQIVND (reference sequence). The PCR used 60 Vbeta and 13 Jbeta primers. Sequencing was performed with immunoSEQ multiplex PCR; in TCRdb, only in-frame clones are kept and a portion is missing. The sample gives 150,000 to 200,000 clones, over 75% of which show up once; 1% is in the top ten. The specimen was PBMCs. J is TRBJ2-2 and V is TRBV19, with D possibly being TRBD1 (6 bases). The TCR was taken from a woman in her fifties or sixties in good health and CMV-seropositive. In nucleotides, the CDR3 is TGTGCCAGTAGTATCAAGACAGGACACAGGACCGGGGAGCTGTTTTTT. It is translated as CASSIKTGHRTGELFF.